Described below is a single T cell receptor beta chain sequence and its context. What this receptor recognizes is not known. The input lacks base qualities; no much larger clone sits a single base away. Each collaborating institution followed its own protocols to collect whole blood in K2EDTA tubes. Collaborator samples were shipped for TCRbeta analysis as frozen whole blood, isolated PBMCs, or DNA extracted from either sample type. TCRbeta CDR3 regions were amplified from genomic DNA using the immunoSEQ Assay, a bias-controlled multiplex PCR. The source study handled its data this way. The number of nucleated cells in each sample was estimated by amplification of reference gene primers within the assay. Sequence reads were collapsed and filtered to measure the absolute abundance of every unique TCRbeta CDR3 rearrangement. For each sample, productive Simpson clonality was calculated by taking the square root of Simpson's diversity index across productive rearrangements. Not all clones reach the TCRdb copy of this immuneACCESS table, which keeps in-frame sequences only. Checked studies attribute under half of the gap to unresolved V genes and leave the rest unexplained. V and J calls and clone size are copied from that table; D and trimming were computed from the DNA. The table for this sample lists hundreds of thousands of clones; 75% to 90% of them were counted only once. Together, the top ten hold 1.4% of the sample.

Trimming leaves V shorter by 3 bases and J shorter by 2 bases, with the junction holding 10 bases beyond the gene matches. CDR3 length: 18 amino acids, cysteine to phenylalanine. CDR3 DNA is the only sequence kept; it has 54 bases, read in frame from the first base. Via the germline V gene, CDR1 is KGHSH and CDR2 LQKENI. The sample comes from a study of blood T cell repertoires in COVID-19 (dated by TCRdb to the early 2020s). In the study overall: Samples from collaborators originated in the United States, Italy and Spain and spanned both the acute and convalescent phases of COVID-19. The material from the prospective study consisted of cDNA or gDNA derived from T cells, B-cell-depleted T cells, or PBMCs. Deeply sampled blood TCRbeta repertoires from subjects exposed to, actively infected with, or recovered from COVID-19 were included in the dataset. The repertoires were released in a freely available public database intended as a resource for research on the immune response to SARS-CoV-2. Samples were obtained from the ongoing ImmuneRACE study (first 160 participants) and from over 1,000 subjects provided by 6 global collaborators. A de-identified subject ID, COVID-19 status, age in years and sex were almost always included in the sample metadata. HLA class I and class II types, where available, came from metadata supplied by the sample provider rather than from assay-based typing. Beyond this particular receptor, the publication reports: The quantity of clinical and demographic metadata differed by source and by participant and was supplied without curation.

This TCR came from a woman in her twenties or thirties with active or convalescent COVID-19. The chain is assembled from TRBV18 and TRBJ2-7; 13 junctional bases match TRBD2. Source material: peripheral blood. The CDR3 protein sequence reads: CASSPGTSGILPTYEQYF. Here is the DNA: TGTGCCAGCTCACCCGGGACTAGCGGGATCCTTCCTACCTACGAGCAGTACTTC.